The 15 T cell receptor beta chains given below trace back to one sample, sequenced in a study of T cells after yellow fever vaccination (dated by TCRdb to about 2019). Libraries were constructed by 5' RACE. Instrument on record: Illumina NovaSeq 6000. TCRdb reworked the public reads: Q25 trimming with fastp, MiXCR clone assembly, productive beta chains retained. For every CDR3 protein sequence, its rows merge into one entry that carries the most common genes and DNA. The sample contains about 120,000 distinct CDR3 sequences, roughly 15% of them found a single time. Jointly, the top ten make up approximately 39% of the sample. The treatment or condition label for this specimen denotes: live attenuated yellow fever vaccine strain. The sequenced sample was CD8+ T cells sorted from PBMCs, obtained 5 days after the yellow fever booster vaccination. The receptors originated from a man aged 18 to 30 who received the YFV17D yellow fever vaccine.

The V and J genes are TRBV4-2 and TRBJ1-5; D is uncertain. CDR1 is LGHNA, CDR2 YNFKEQ, per germline. The CDR3 is made up of 16 amino acids. V lost 1 base to trimming and J lost 0 bases, with 10 bases between them. Here the CDR3 DNA reads TGTGCCAGCAGCCAAGGTAACGGATATAGCAATCAGCCCCAGCATTTT. It translates to CASSQGNGYSNQPQHF.

The chain combines TRBV7-6 with TRBJ2-7, with 10 bases identical to TRBD2. Germline CDR1 is SGHVS and CDR2 is FNYEAQ. V shed 5 bases and J 2 bases; nucleotides not matched to a gene: 6. This CDR3 has 15 residues. The CDR3 DNA reads as TGTGCCAGCAGCCGAACTAGCGGGGAAACCTACGAGCAGTACTTC. Encoded protein: CASSRTSGETYEQYF.

The J gene is TRBJ2-1, the V gene TRBV4-3; the match to TRBD1 covers 7 bases. The germline V gene encodes CDR1 LGHNA and CDR2 YSLEER. V shed 1 base, J shed 10 bases, and the junction held 7 bases outside the gene matches. The CDR3 contains 14 residues. The CDR3, as DNA: TGCGCCAGCAGCCAAGCCGTAGGACAGGCGGAGCAGTTCTTC. It is translated as CASSQAVGQAEQFF.

This clonotype was detected a few times. J is TRBJ2-2 and V is TRBV7-6; 7 bases map to TRBD1. The ends lost 0 bases at V and 1 base at J; junction bases unmatched: 5. The CDR3 runs 17 residues. CDR1 and CDR2 (germline): SGHVS, FNYEAQ. CDR3 DNA: TGTGCCAGCAGCTTAGCTGTCGGACAGGTGAACACCGGGGAGCTGTTTTTT. Translation: CASSLAVGQVNTGELFF.

This clonotype was observed a handful of times. The V call is TRBV4-2, the J call TRBJ1-6, with D possibly matching TRBD1 (5 bases). Germline CDR1 LGHNA, CDR2 YNFKEQ. Trimming stripped 0 bases from V and 5 bases from J, with 8 bases between. The CDR3 is made up of 15 amino acids. The DNA for the CDR3 is TGTGCCAGCAGCCAAGATTGGGGGAATAATTCACCCCTCCACTTT. Protein sequence: CASSQDWGNNSPLHF.

The chain links TRBV12-3 or TRBV12-4 to TRBJ2-2, with D possibly being TRBD2 (5 bases). The CDR3 has 14 amino acids. V was clipped by 7 bases and J by 5 bases, with 14 bases between them. The chain's CDR3 is CASTPPGITGELFF. For the CDR3, the DNA is TGTGCCAGCACCCCCCCCGGGATAACCGGGGAGCTGTTTTTT.

This clonotype has a handful of counts. The rearrangement uses TRBV4-1 and TRBJ2-1; 10 bases line up with TRBD2. This CDR3 spans 19 amino acids. CDR1 MGHRA and CDR2 YSYEKL come from the germline V gene. V gave up 0 bases and J gave up 5 bases; unmatched junction bases: 13. CDR3 DNA: TGCGCCAGCAGCCAAGATCGGTCATGGCGGCTAGCGGGGGACAATGAGCAGTTCTTC. This gives the protein CASSQDRSWRLAGDNEQFF.

This clonotype was counted only a few times. V gene TRBV9 combines with J gene TRBJ2-1; D ambiguous. V was pared by 0 bases and J by 10 bases, with 11 bases between. The germline CDR1 and CDR2 sequences are SGDLS and YYNGEE. This CDR3 has 13 amino acids. The CDR3 bases are TGTGCCAGCAGCGTAGTTCCGGCGCGGGAGCAGTTCTTC. Translated, it gives CASSVVPAREQFF.

This clonotype has only a few counts. The chain employs TRBV7-8 and TRBJ1-6; the D is unclear. The germline V and J ends were trimmed by 3 bases and 10 bases, with 13 bases remaining between them. Looked up from germline, CDR1 is SGHVS and CDR2 is FQNEAQ. The CDR3 has 14 residues. The CDR3 reads CASSLSLRGSPLHF. In DNA, the CDR3 is TGTGCCAGCAGCTTGTCGCTGAGAGGGTCACCCCTCCACTTT.

This clonotype was recorded a few times. The chain joins TRBV3-1 to TRBJ1-4; no reliable D call. The CDR3 extends over 15 amino acids. Trimming stripped 1 base from V and 5 bases from J, with 11 bases between. In germline, CDR1 is LGHDT, CDR2 YNNKEL (reference sequence). The DNA of the CDR3 is TGTGCCAGCAGCCAAGGTTGGGGAGAGAATGAAAAACTGTTTTTT. Its translation: CASSQGWGENEKLFF.

J is TRBJ2-2 and V is TRBV29-1; D might be TRBD1 (5 bases). CDR1 and CDR2 (germline): SQVTM, ANQGSEA. The CDR3 contains 12 residues. V gave up 7 bases and J gave up 2 bases, with 8 bases separating them. CDR3 residues: CSARVNTGELFF. The CDR3 region has the DNA TGCAGCGCCAGGGTAAACACCGGGGAGCTGTTTTTT.

This clonotype was detected a few times. The chain employs TRBV7-9 and TRBJ2-1, with a tentative D call TRBD1 (6 bases). The germline V gene has CDR1 SEHNR and CDR2 FQNEAQ (reference sequence). V gave up 3 bases and J gave up 0 bases, with 9 bases separating them. The CDR3 is 15 amino acids. CDR3 in amino acids: CASSFEDSSYNEQFF. CDR3 sequence (DNA): TGTGCCAGCAGCTTTGAGGACAGCTCCTACAATGAGCAGTTCTTC.

Written as DNA, the CDR3 is TGTGCCAGCAGTGTCCTCCGGACAGAAGAGACCCAGTACTTC. It yields the protein CASSVLRTEETQYF. The genes are TRBV2 and TRBJ2-5, with D perhaps TRBD1 (6 bases). Trimming cost V 4 bases and J 3 bases, with 12 bases left between them. The CDR3 spans 14 residues. Germline CDR1 reads SNHLY; CDR2 reads FYNNEI.

This clonotype was detected a few times. The chain carries TRBV11-2 and TRBJ2-7; perhaps TRBD2 as D (6 bases). Germline CDR1 is SGHAT and CDR2 is FQNNGV. Between the trimmed V and J ends, which lost 1 base and 3 bases, there was a span of 13 bases. The CDR3 spans 15 residues. The CDR3 sequence is CASSLAPTSIYEQYF. CDR3 nucleotide sequence: TGTGCCAGCAGCTTAGCCCCGACTAGTATCTACGAGCAGTACTTC.

The chain combines TRBV29-1 with TRBJ1-4, with D perhaps matching TRBD1 (6 bases). This CDR3 region has 13 residues. CDR1 and CDR2 from the germline V gene are SQVTM and ANQGSEA. With 7 bases removed from V and 7 bases from J, the gap between germline ends came to 16 bases. DNA of the CDR3: TGCAGCGCCTTACAGGGTAACGGTGAAAAACTGTTTTTT. This encodes CSALQGNGEKLFF.